These T cell receptor beta chains were read from a single sample in a study of blood T cell repertoires in COVID-19. Sequenced by immunoSEQ multiplex PCR; TCRdb stores in-frame clones only, minus some. The table lists about 230,000 clones, roughly 84% of them singletons, with about 7.4% in the top ten. Material for sequencing was peripheral blood. Source of these receptors: a woman aged 45-59 years with acute or convalescent COVID-19. CDR3s include the opening cysteine and the closing phenylalanine or tryptophan. A D gene is named only where the DNA matches it firmly. Clone size, where shown, is once, few, many, or a class for clones that have expanded.

j_call	clone_size	v_call	d_call	cdr3_nt	cdr3_aa
TRBJ2-2	NA	TRBV5-4	NA	TGTGCCAGCAGCACCGAACTAGCAGACACCGGGGAGCTGTTTTTT	CASSTELADTGELFF
TRBJ2-5	NA	TRBV12-3/TRBV12-4	TRBD2	TGTGCCAGCAGTTTAAGGGAGGGAGAGACCCAGTACTTC	CASSLREGETQYF
TRBJ2-7	NA	TRBV2	NA	TGTGCCAGCAGAGCCCGGGAGGGGGCAGACGGGCAGTACTTC	CASRAREGADGQYF
TRBJ2-1	few	TRBV28	TRBD2	TGTGCCAGCAGTTCCCGATCGACTAGCGGTTACAATGAGCAGTTCTTC	CASSSRSTSGYNEQFF
TRBJ2-5	NA	TRBV5-6	NA	TGTGCCAGCAGCTCCCGCGGGCTTCAAGAGACCCAGTACTTC	CASSSRGLQETQYF
TRBJ1-1	NA	TRBV28	TRBD1	TGTGCCAGCAGTTTAATACGACAGGGGGACGCTGAAGCTTTCTTT	CASSLIRQGDAEAFF
TRBJ2-3	few	TRBV6-2/TRBV6-3	TRBD1	TGTGCCAGCAGTACGTCCCGGGACAGGGGACGCACAGATACGCAGTATTTT	CASSTSRDRGRTDTQYF
TRBJ1-5	NA	TRBV4-1	TRBD1	TGCGCCAGCAGCCACCAGACAGGGCCTGGGAGGCCCCAGCATTTT	CASSHQTGPGRPQHF
TRBJ2-7	NA	TRBV2	TRBD2	TGTGCCAGTGAGGCGGCTAGCGGGGATTCCTACGAGCAGTACTTC	CASEAASGDSYEQYF
TRBJ1-1	NA	TRBV18	NA	TGTGCCAGCTCACCACGTTCAGGGTTAAGGTCTCTGAACACTGAAGCTTTCTTT	CASSPRSGLRSLNTEAFF
TRBJ2-5	NA	TRBV28	NA	TGTGCCAGCAGTTCTCCGACTAAAGAGACCCAGTACTTC	CASSSPTKETQYF
TRBJ1-1	NA	TRBV3-1/TRBV3-2	TRBD1	TGTGCCAGCAGCCCGGGACAGATGAACACTGAAGCTTTCTTT	CASSPGQMNTEAFF
TRBJ2-5	NA	TRBV10-1	NA	TGCGCCAGCAGTGTGGAGCGGCCGAAGGAGACCCAGTACTTC	CASSVERPKETQYF
TRBJ2-2	NA	TRBV19	NA	TGTGCCAGTAGTATAGAAGGCGGCGGGGAGCTGTTTTTT	CASSIEGGGELFF
TRBJ2-1	NA	TRBV14	TRBD2	TGTGCCAGCAGCCAAGATCGTGGGACTACCTACAATGAGCAGTTCTTC	CASSQDRGTTYNEQFF
TRBJ1-2	NA	TRBV28	NA	TGTGCCAGCAGTTTGGGGCCCACAGGAGCCTTC	CASSLGPTGAF
TRBJ1-4	NA	TRBV29-1	NA	TGCAGCGTTGGTCAAGGCGGCTCAACTAATGAAAAACTGTTTTTT	CSVGQGGSTNEKLFF
TRBJ2-1	NA	TRBV28	TRBD2	TGTGCCACCTCGGGACTAGCGGGAGTGAGCTCCTACAATGAGCAGTTCTTC	CATSGLAGVSSYNEQFF
TRBJ2-3	NA	TRBV24-1	TRBD2	TGTGCCACCAGTGTATCCAGCGGGGGCGATACGCAGTATTTT	CATSVSSGGDTQYF
TRBJ2-3	NA	TRBV6-2/TRBV6-3	TRBD2	TGTGCCAGCAGTCGGACTAGCCTCGGCACAGATACGCAGTATTTT	CASSRTSLGTDTQYF
TRBJ2-1	NA	TRBV21-1	NA	TGTGCCAGCAGCAGTAGTACCCGCATCTACAATGAGCAGTTCTTC	CASSSSTRIYNEQFF
TRBJ1-1	NA	TRBV6-1	NA	TGTGCCAGCAGTGAACGGTCAGGTGAAGCTTTCTTT	CASSERSGEAFF
TRBJ1-1	NA	TRBV18	TRBD1	TGTGCCAGCTCACTGGACAGGGATGCTGAAGCTTTCTTT	CASSLDRDAEAFF
TRBJ2-2	once	TRBV5-1	NA	TGCGCCAGCAGCTCCCTCAGGTCGGGGCGGGGCACCGGGGAGCTGTTTTTT	CASSSLRSGRGTGELFF
TRBJ1-2	NA	TRBV5-4	NA	TGTGCCAGCAGCTTAGGGGACTTAAGCCACTATGGCTACACCTTC	CASSLGDLSHYGYTF
TRBJ1-1	NA	TRBV2	NA	TGTGCCAGCAGCCCAGGGTCAGAAGCTTTCTTT	CASSPGSEAFF
TRBJ2-7	NA	TRBV14	TRBD2	TGTGCCAGCAGCCCGATACTAGCGGGAGTAGCCGAGCAGTACTTC	CASSPILAGVAEQYF
TRBJ1-5	NA	TRBV6-2/TRBV6-3	NA	TGTGCCAGCAGTGTCACAGGAGTAGGGAATCAGCCCCAGCATTTT	CASSVTGVGNQPQHF
TRBJ1-1	NA	TRBV5-8	TRBD1	TGTGCCAGCTTAAACAGGGGGAGAACTGAAGCTTTCTTT	CASLNRGRTEAFF
TRBJ2-2	NA	TRBV7-2	TRBD1	TGTGCCAGCAGCCGTAAAACAGGGGGGCCCACCGGGGAGCTGTTTTTT	CASSRKTGGPTGELFF
TRBJ1-1	NA	TRBV5-6	NA	TGTGCCAGCAGCCTTAACACTGAAGCTTTCTTT	CASSLNTEAFF
TRBJ2-1	NA	TRBV24-1	TRBD1	TGTGCCATCGGGACAGGGTACAATGAGCAGTTCTTC	CAIGTGYNEQFF
TRBJ1-2	NA	TRBV3-1/TRBV3-2	NA	TGTGCCAGCAGCCAATCAGGGGCAAATATTGGCTACACCTTC	CASSQSGANIGYTF
TRBJ2-1	NA	TRBV7-6	NA	TGTGCCAGCAGCATTAGATGGGGGGACCTAAACAATGAGCAGTTCTTC	CASSIRWGDLNNEQFF
TRBJ1-5	NA	TRBV5-5	TRBD1	TGTGCCAGCAGCGTACAGGGGAATCAGCCCCAGCATTTT	CASSVQGNQPQHF
TRBJ2-7	once	TRBV7-9	NA	TGTGCCAGCACCTCTGCAAAAGACAGCTACGAGCAGTACTTC	CASTSAKDSYEQYF
TRBJ1-1	NA	TRBV7-3	NA	TGTGCCAGCAGCTTACTGCGGAACACTGAAGCTTTCTTT	CASSLLRNTEAFF
TRBJ1-1	NA	TRBV5-1	TRBD1	TGCGCCAGCAGCTCGTACCTGACAGGGGGCAAGAAAGGCACTGAAGCTTTCTTT	CASSSYLTGGKKGTEAFF
TRBJ1-2	NA	TRBV4-2	TRBD1	TGTGCCAGCAACCGGGACAGGGACTATGGCTACACCTTC	CASNRDRDYGYTF
TRBJ2-7	NA	TRBV7-3	NA	TGTGCCAGCAGCGACTCCGGGACACTCAACTACGAGCAGTACTTC	CASSDSGTLNYEQYF
TRBJ1-4	NA	TRBV3-1/TRBV3-2	TRBD1	TGTGCCAGCAGCCAAGATTCCCAGGGGGCTCGGAAACTGTTTTTT	CASSQDSQGARKLFF
TRBJ2-7	few	TRBV30	TRBD2	TGTGCCTGGAGGGGTGGGGGTAGCGGGAGCAAGCAGTACTTC	CAWRGGGSGSKQYF
TRBJ2-5	NA	TRBV9	TRBD1	TGTGCCAGCAGCGACGACAGGGGGGGAGAGACCCAGTACTTC	CASSDDRGGETQYF
TRBJ2-3	NA	TRBV29-1	NA	TGCAGCGTTGAAGAGGTCGGGGATACGCAGTATTTT	CSVEEVGDTQYF
TRBJ2-1	few	TRBV7-8	TRBD1	TGTGCCAGCAGCCCCCGCCCGGGACAGGTATACAATGAGCAGTTCTTC	CASSPRPGQVYNEQFF
TRBJ2-7	NA	TRBV28	TRBD2	TGTGCCAGCAGTTTAGTCGGAAGCGGGGGGGCCGAGGGCGAGCAGTACTTC	CASSLVGSGGAEGEQYF
TRBJ1-2	NA	TRBV5-4	NA	TGTGCCAGCAGGGTTGGGCAGGGATACAGGGATCAGGGCTACACCTTC	CASRVGQGYRDQGYTF
TRBJ2-7	NA	TRBV27	NA	TGTGCCAGCCAACGGGGAGGAAGGTCCTACGAGCAGTACTTC	CASQRGGRSYEQYF
TRBJ1-1	NA	TRBV6-5	NA	TGTGCCAGCAGTCCGATTGGGGGGGGGTTAGCTTTCTTT	CASSPIGGGLAFF
TRBJ2-1	NA	TRBV9	NA	TGTGCCAGCAGCGTAGCTGTCAGTAACAATGAGCAGTTCTTC	CASSVAVSNNEQFF
TRBJ1-2	NA	TRBV6-5	TRBD1	TGTGCCAGCAGCCGACAGGGGGCTAACTATGGCTACACCTTC	CASSRQGANYGYTF
TRBJ2-4	NA	TRBV4-1	NA	TGCGCCAGCAGCCAAGGAGGGCGATCGGCCAAAAACATTCAGTACTTC	CASSQGGRSAKNIQYF
TRBJ1-6	NA	TRBV19	NA	TGTGCCAGTAGTATGTCCGGGGATCGGAATTCACCCCTCCACTTT	CASSMSGDRNSPLHF
TRBJ2-2	once	TRBV6-5	TRBD2	TGTGCCGGCTCCAGACTAGCGGGTACCACCGGGGAGCTGTTTTTT	CAGSRLAGTTGELFF
TRBJ2-1	many	TRBV11-3	TRBD1	TGTGCCAGCAGCCAAGGGACAGCCGGTGAGCAGTTCTTC	CASSQGTAGEQFF
TRBJ2-5	once	TRBV5-1	TRBD1	TGCGCCAGCAGCTTACCAAGGGGACAGGGGGGACAAGAGACCCAGTACTTC	CASSLPRGQGGQETQYF
TRBJ1-4	NA	TRBV9	NA	TGTGCCAGCAGCGTAGGGGGAGGCTCAACTAATGAAAAACTGTTTTTT	CASSVGGGSTNEKLFF